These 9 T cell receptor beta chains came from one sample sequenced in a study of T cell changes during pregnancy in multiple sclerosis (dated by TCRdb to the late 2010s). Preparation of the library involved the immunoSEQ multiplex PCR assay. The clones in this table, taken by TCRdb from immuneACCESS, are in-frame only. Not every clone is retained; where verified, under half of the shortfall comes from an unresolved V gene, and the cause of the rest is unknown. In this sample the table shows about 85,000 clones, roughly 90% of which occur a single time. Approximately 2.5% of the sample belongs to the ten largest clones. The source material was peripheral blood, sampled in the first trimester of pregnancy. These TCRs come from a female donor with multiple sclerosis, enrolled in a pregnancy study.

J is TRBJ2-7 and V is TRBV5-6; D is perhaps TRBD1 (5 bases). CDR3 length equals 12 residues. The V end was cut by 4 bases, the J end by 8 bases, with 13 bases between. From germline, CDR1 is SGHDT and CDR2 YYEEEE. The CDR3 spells CASSLRTSQQYF. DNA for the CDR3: TGTGCCAGCAGCCTCCGGACAAGTCAGCAGTACTTC.

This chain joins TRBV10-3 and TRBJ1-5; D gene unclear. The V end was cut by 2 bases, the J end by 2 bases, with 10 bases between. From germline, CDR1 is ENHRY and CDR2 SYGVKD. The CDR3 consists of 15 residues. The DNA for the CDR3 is TGTGCCATCAGTGAGGGCAGAAATGGCAATCAGCCCCAGCATTTT. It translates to CAISEGRNGNQPQHF.

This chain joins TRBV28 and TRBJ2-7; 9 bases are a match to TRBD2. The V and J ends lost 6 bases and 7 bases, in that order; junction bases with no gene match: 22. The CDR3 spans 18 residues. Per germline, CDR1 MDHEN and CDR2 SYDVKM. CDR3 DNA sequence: TGTGCCAGCAGACAAGGGACAGCCAGAAGTAGCGGGAGAGGTGAGCAGTACTTC. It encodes CASRQGTARSSGRGEQYF.

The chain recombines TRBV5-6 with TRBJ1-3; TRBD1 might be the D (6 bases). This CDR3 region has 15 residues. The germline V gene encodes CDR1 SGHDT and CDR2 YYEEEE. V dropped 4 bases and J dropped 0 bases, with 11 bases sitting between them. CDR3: CASSRDNCSGNTIYF. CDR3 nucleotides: TGTGCCAGCAGCCGGGACAATTGCTCTGGAAACACCATATATTTT.

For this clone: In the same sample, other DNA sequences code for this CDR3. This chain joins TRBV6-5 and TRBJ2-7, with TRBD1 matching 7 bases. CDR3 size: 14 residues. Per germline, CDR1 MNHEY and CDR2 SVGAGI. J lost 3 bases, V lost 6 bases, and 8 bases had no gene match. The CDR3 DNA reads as TGTGCCAGCAGACAACAGGGGAGATACTACGAGCAGTACTTC. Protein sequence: CASRQQGRYYEQYF.

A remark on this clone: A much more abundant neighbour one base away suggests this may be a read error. The CDR3 DNA sequence: TGTGCCAGCAGTTCCGGGACAGAGAGTCAGCCCCAGCATTTT. It specifies CASSSGTESQPQHF. The genes are TRBV28 and TRBJ1-5; TRBD1 matches at 7 bases. The CDR3 spans 14 residues. Germline V gene lookup returns CDR1 MDHEN and CDR2 SYDVKM. Trimming cost V 4 bases and J 6 bases; bases outside gene matches: 6.

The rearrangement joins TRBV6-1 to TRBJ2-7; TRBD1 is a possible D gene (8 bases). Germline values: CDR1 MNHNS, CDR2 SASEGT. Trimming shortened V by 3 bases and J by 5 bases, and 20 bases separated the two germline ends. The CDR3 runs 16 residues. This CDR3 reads CASSEDLGTGGDEQYF. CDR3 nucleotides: TGTGCCAGCAGTGAGGACCTAGGTACAGGGGGGGACGAGCAGTACTTC.

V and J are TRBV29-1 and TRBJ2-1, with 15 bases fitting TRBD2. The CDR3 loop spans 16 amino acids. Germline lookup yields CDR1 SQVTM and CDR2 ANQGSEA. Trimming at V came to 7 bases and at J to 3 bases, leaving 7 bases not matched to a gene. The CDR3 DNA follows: TGCAGCGGGGGGACTAGCGGGGGGCACAGCTACAATGAGCAGTTCTTC. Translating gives CSGGTSGGHSYNEQFF.

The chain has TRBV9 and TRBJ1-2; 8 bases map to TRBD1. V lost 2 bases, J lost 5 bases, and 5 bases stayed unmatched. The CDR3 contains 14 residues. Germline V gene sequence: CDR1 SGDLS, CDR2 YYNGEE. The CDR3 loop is CASSVGQGTYGYTF. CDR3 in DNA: TGTGCCAGCAGCGTTGGACAGGGTACTTATGGCTACACCTTC.